Listed here are 21 T cell receptor beta chains from one sample, sequenced in a study of post-analysis software for immune sequencing data. Study-level findings and limits: Roughly five TRBV segments, including TRBV5-6, TRBV5-1 and TRBV20-1, were more frequent in patients than controls.

For these receptors, no antigen is known. Built from TCR beta cDNA, the libraries had unique molecular identifiers in them. TCRdb itself ran the PCR reads through MiXCR, one entry per CDR3 protein. The sample consists of some 890,000 distinct CDR3 sequences, roughly 50% of them appearing once. The source material was blood. The receptors stem from a girl between 10 and 17 years old with multiple sclerosis.

This rearrangement joins TRBV6-1 to TRBJ2-1, with unresolved D. The J call may be incorrect, as the DNA end agrees better with TRBJ2-7. The CDR3 has 17 residues. The germline CDR1 and CDR2 sequences are MNHNS and SASEGT. This CDR3 reads CASSEQVFGSRAYEQYF. Here the CDR3 DNA reads TGTGCCAGCAGTGAGCAGGTTTTTGGAAGTAGGGCCTACGAGCAGTACTTC.

This clonotype came up a few times. The rearrangement uses TRBV7-6 and TRBJ2-3, with D perhaps TRBD1 (6 bases). The ends were cut back, 7 bases at V and 4 bases at J, with 18 bases in the middle. The V gene's germline CDR1 is SGHVS and CDR2 FNYEAQ. This CDR3 has 15 residues. The CDR3 spells CASKGETDVSDTQYF. As DNA, the CDR3 is TGTGCCAGCAAGGGGGAGACGGACGTGTCAGATACGCAGTATTTT.

This clonotype has a single count. This chain uses TRBV20-1 with TRBJ2-5, with D perhaps TRBD1 (6 bases). The end of the DNA is better explained by TRBJ2-1, so the J call may be wrong. Germline values: CDR1 DFQATT, CDR2 SNEGSKA (reference sequence). The CDR3 spans 12 residues. CDR3 sequence reads: CSARGGGETQFF. As DNA, the CDR3 is TGCAGTGCTAGAGGAGGGGGAGAGACCCAGTTCTTC.

This chain joins TRBV14 and TRBJ2-5; a weak D match, TRBD2 (6 bases). The J call may be mistaken, given a closer DNA end match to TRBJ2-7. Per germline, CDR1 SGHDN and CDR2 FVKESK. The CDR3 totals 13 residues. CDR3 sequence reads: CASSQEGRLEQYF. DNA of the CDR3: TGTGCCAGCAGCCAAGAGGGGAGGCTCGAGCAGTACTTC.

V gene TRBV5-4 combines with J gene TRBJ2-4, with unresolved D. The J call is uncertain, as TRBJ2-7 better fits the DNA end. Per the germline V gene, CDR1 is SGHNT and CDR2 is YYREEE (reference sequence). CDR3 length: 13 amino acids. The CDR3 region has the DNA TGTGCCAGCAGCTTGTCAATTACGGGCGAGCAGTACTTC. Translated: CASSLSITGEQYF.

The rearrangement links TRBV12-3 or TRBV12-4 to TRBJ1-2; D is possibly TRBD1 (5 bases). V was clipped by 7 bases and J by 5 bases, with 14 bases between them. The CDR3 is 13 amino acids. The CDR3, as DNA: TGTGCCAGCACTGGTGGGGGGGGATATGGCTACACCTTC. Translating gives CASTGGGGYGYTF.

The chain uses TRBV3-1 and TRBJ2-1, with TRBD2 identical over 8 bases. Germline CDR1 and CDR2: LGHDT and YNNKEL (reference sequence). The CDR3 has 15 residues. V shed 2 bases and J 7 bases; nucleotides not matched to a gene: 7. Here the CDR3 DNA reads TGTGCCAGCAGCCAAACCGGGGGGGCCCTAAATGAGCAGTTCTTC. Translated: CASSQTGGALNEQFF.

This clonotype was counted between two and nine times. The chain combines TRBV12-3 or TRBV12-4 with TRBJ2-1; the match to TRBD2 covers 11 bases. The J segment lost 10 bases and the V segment lost 8 bases, leaving 10 bases of the junction unmatched. The length of the CDR3 is 14 residues. For the CDR3, the DNA is TGTGCCAGCGGCCGGACTAGCGGGTGGTACGAGCAGTTCTTC. It is translated as CASGRTSGWYEQFF.

The V call is TRBV5-1, the J call TRBJ2-7, with unresolved D. The CDR3 consists of 15 residues. With 3 bases removed from V and 2 bases from J, the gap between germline ends came to 15 bases. The germline V gene has CDR1 SGHRS and CDR2 YFSETQ. CDR3 loop: CASSSSMGSAYEQYF. CDR3 sequence (DNA): TGCGCCAGCAGCTCCTCGATGGGCTCTGCCTACGAGCAGTACTTC.

The J gene is TRBJ2-7, the V gene TRBV15; D not certain. The V end lost 0 bases, the J end lost 12 bases, and 15 bases lay between the germline ends. This CDR3 spans 13 amino acids. CDR1 is LNHNV and CDR2 is YYDKDF in the germline V gene (reference sequence). CDR3 residues: CATSRDFQQRRYF. DNA of the CDR3: TGTGCCACCAGCAGAGATTTCCAGCAGAGACGGTACTTC.

The chain is built from TRBV4-2 and TRBJ2-1; TRBD2 matches at 13 bases. This CDR3 contains 18 residues. Germline V gene sequence: CDR1 LGHNA, CDR2 YNFKEQ. The junction had 12 bases not matched to a gene; V was cut back by 0 bases and J by 10 bases. The CDR3 sequence: CASSQERTGTSGIREQFF. Here the CDR3 DNA reads TGTGCCAGCAGCCAAGAGCGGACCGGGACTAGCGGGATACGAGAGCAGTTCTTC.

The table lists this clonotype with a few counts. The V and J genes are TRBV7-2 and TRBJ2-3, with D possibly TRBD2 on 6 matching bases. CDR1 is SGHTA and CDR2 is FQGNSA in the germline V gene. CDR3 length: 16 residues. V was shortened by 4 bases and J by 1 base, with 15 bases between the two germline ends. CDR3 in DNA: TGTGCCAGCAGCTCTCAAGCGGGTCTGGGCACAGATACGCAGTATTTT. This codes for CASSSQAGLGTDTQYF.

This chain connects TRBV27 to TRBJ1-5; 7 nucleotides align to TRBD1. The germline V gene has CDR1 MNHEY and CDR2 SMNVEV (reference sequence). This CDR3 spans 15 amino acids. Germline trimming cut 0 bases from V and 4 bases from J; bases unmatched to any gene: 3. CDR3 bases: TGTGCCAGCAGTTTATCGACAGGGAAGAATCAGCCCCAGCATTTT. The encoded protein is CASSLSTGKNQPQHF.

This clonotype has a handful of counts. The J gene is TRBJ2-7, the V gene TRBV20-1, with 11 bases that match TRBD1. The J call is doubtful: the DNA matches TRBJ2-5 better. The CDR3 has 15 amino acids. Per germline, CDR1 DFQATT and CDR2 SNEGSKA (reference sequence). This chain's CDR3 is CSARSGQGAGETQYF. Here the CDR3 DNA reads TGCAGTGCTAGATCCGGACAGGGGGCGGGGGAGACCCAGTACTTC.

This clonotype was seen a few times. The chain has TRBV7-3 and TRBJ2-7, with D uncertain. Looked up from germline, CDR1 is SGHTA and CDR2 is FQGTGA. This CDR3 spans 14 amino acids. Between the trimmed V and J ends, which lost 3 bases and 2 bases, there was a span of 11 bases. The CDR3 here is CASSFLGPPYEQYF. CDR3 coding DNA: TGTGCCAGCAGCTTCCTAGGACCCCCCTACGAGCAGTACTTC.

CDR3 in DNA: TGCGCCAGCAGCCAAGAGGGAGCGGGAGGGTGGTTGAACAATGAGCAGTTCTTC. The encoded protein is CASSQEGAGGWLNNEQFF. V and J are TRBV4-1 and TRBJ2-1; 10 nucleotides agree with TRBD2. Germline V gene sequence: CDR1 MGHRA, CDR2 YSYEKL. V trimming: 0 bases; J trimming: 5 bases; junction bases outside the gene matches: 10. This CDR3 has 18 residues.

V gene TRBV12-3 or TRBV12-4 combines with J gene TRBJ2-7; weak D call: TRBD1 (6 bases). The length of the CDR3 is 13 residues. V lost 5 bases and J lost 3, with 11 bases in between. The CDR3 DNA reads as TGTGCCAGCAGTCCGAAACAGGGCTACGAGCAGTACTTC. Protein: CASSPKQGYEQYF.

This clonotype appeared a few times. The chain combines TRBV3-1 with TRBJ1-1, with D perhaps matching TRBD1 (6 bases). From germline, CDR1 is LGHDT and CDR2 YNNKEL (reference sequence). The ends were cut back, 7 bases at V and 4 bases at J, with 16 bases in the middle. The CDR3 runs to 14 residues. The DNA of the CDR3 is TGTGCCAGCACGCGAGGGGGGGCGCCCACTGAAGCTTTCTTT. Translation gives CASTRGGAPTEAFF.

J is TRBJ1-6 and V is TRBV6-5; possible D gene TRBD1, 6 bases. The CDR3 consists of 15 residues. Germline V gene lookup returns CDR1 MNHEY and CDR2 SVGAGI. Trimming took 5 bases from V and 7 from J, leaving 15 bases between them. CDR3 sequence: CASSPSRGRNSPLHF. CDR3 DNA: TGTGCCAGCAGTCCCTCAAGGGGGAGGAATTCACCCCTCCACTTT.

The chain combines TRBV5-6 with TRBJ2-5; 10 bases are a match to TRBD2. The better agreement between TRBJ2-7 and the DNA end casts doubt on the J call. CDR1 SGHDT and CDR2 YYEEEE come from the germline V gene. The CDR3 runs 15 residues. In nucleotides, the CDR3 is TGTGCCAGCAGCGAGACTAGCGGGTTTCCCCACGAGCAGTACTTC. It encodes CASSETSGFPHEQYF.

This clonotype was observed a single time. The chain has TRBV29-1 and TRBJ1-6; D gene unclear. Per germline, CDR1 SQVTM and CDR2 ANQGSEA. Trimming shortened V by 7 bases and J by 4 bases, and 11 bases separated the two germline ends. The CDR3 runs to 13 residues. In nucleotides, the CDR3 is TGCAGCGGGCACGGACTATATAATTCACCCCTCCACTTT. It yields the protein CSGHGLYNSPLHF. Combining the CDR3 with reference TRBV29-1 and TRBJ1-6 gives the whole variable domain SAVISQKPSRDICQRGTSLTIQCQVDSQVTMMFWYRQQPGQSLTLIATANQGSEATYESGFVIDKFPISRPNLTFSTLTVSNMSPEDSSIYLCSGHGLYNSPLHFGNGTRLTVT.